A single sample is the source of the 5 T cell receptor beta chains below, sequenced in a study of shared clonotypes between healthy human individuals. Clones were read by immunoSEQ multiplex PCR, and TCRdb kept only the in-frame ones, dropping some. This sample has 980,000 or so clones, with more than 75% found just once. The specimen was memory CD4+ T cells sorted from blood. Subset indicated: CD45RA-negative fraction. Source of these receptors: a man aged 18 to 30 in good health.

The CDR3 DNA reads as TGTGCCAGCAGCGGACTAGCGGGGGACACGGATCACACGGATACGCAGTATTTT. Its translation: CASSGLAGDTDHTDTQYF. The gene calls are TRBV2 and TRBJ2-3, with 13 bases identical to TRBD2. Germline-derived CDR1 and CDR2 are SNHLY and FYNNEI. J lost 6 bases, V lost 6 bases, and 15 bases had no gene match. The CDR3 length is 18 residues. Variable domain in full (rest from reference TRBV2 and TRBJ2-3): EPEVTQTPSHQVTQMGQEVILRCVPISNHLYFYWYRQILGQKVEFLVSFYNNEISEKSEIFDDQFSVERPDGSNFTLKIRSTKLEDSAMYFCASSGLAGDTDHTDTQYFGPGTRLTVL.

V gene TRBV6-6 combines with J gene TRBJ2-7; D gene unclear. V gave up 6 bases and J gave up 2 bases, with 11 bases separating them. This CDR3 has 13 amino acids. Looked up from germline, CDR1 is MNHNY and CDR2 is SVGAGI (reference sequence). The CDR3 DNA reads as TGTGCCAGCAGGGCAGGCGGTCCCTACGAGCAGTACTTC. Residues: CASRAGGPYEQYF.

This clone was seen a handful of times. Other nucleotide sequences from this sample produce the same CDR3. This chain joins TRBV11-2 and TRBJ2-5; no clear D. The CDR3 sequence is 12 residues long. V dropped 1 base and J dropped 5 bases, with 5 bases sitting between them. CDR1 is SGHAT and CDR2 is FQNNGV in the germline V gene. Written as DNA, the CDR3 is TGTGCCAGCAGCTTAGGCTGGGAGACCCAGTACTTC. This gives the protein CASSLGWETQYF.

This sequence joins TRBV27 and TRBJ1-6; 9 bases match TRBD1. CDR1 MNHEY and CDR2 SMNVEV come from the germline V gene (reference sequence). The CDR3 is made up of 17 amino acids. After removal of 6 bases from V and 7 bases from J, the junction contained 13 bases not matched to a gene. CDR3 region: CASRNLMYGTGNSPLHF. DNA of the CDR3: TGTGCCAGCAGGAATTTAATGTACGGGACAGGGAATTCACCCCTCCACTTT.

The chain employs TRBV2 and TRBJ2-1, with TRBD2 matching over 13 bases. CDR3 length: 15 amino acids. In germline, CDR1 is SNHLY, CDR2 FYNNEI. The junction had 5 bases not matched to a gene; V was cut back by 5 bases and J by 7 bases. The CDR3 protein is CASSPTSGGFNEQFF. CDR3 coding DNA: TGTGCCAGCAGTCCGACTAGCGGGGGGTTTAATGAGCAGTTCTTC.